This T cell receptor beta chain was captured by sequencing in a study of CD8 T cells in Susac syndrome. Random hexamers primed reverse transcription of about 0.5 to 1 ug RNA. Using its own MiXCR run on the immunoSEQ multiplex PCR reads, TCRdb lists one record per CDR3 protein. The sample includes 250,000 to 300,000 distinct CDR3 sequences, about 85% of them seen just once. Remarks on this clonotype: At one boundary the junction diverges from the germline segment, which might be a read error.

Sequencing of TCR beta covered CD8+ and CD4+ T cells obtained from blood. The specimen was CD8+ T cells from PBMCs. The receptor comes from a human donor with multiple sclerosis.

CDR3 sequence (DNA): TGTGCCAGCAGTTTCACACCGGGACTACTTCCTTTC. This encodes CASSFTPGLLPF. This rearrangement joins TRBV12-3 or TRBV12-4 to TRBJ2-1, with 7 bases fitting TRBD2. This CDR3 contains 12 residues.